This TCR beta chain was identified during a study of beta chain features in type 1 diabetes. Study-wide context: Examination of sorted cells across all samples involved around 110 million cells.

V lost 3 bases to trimming and J lost 8 bases; unmatched junction nucleotides: 2. The CDR3 length is 12 residues. The V gene's germline CDR1 is SGHDT and CDR2 YYEEEE. Reverse transcribing all isolated RNA meant expressed TCRB transcripts were sequenced. Repertoires were generated with immunoSEQ multiplex PCR, while TCRdb's copy carries only in-frame clones and drops some. The sample shows 310,000 or so clones, roughly 9.6% of them seen only once. Study-wide results and limits: The naive, central memory and Treg TCRB repertoires of patients appeared to be more similar to one another than those of healthy donors. For type 1 diabetes patients, VDJ junctions showed fewer insertions and more deletions.

This clone was seen only once. Its antigen is still unknown. Sequenced: naive CD4+ T cells from blood. The receptor was isolated from a woman aged 25-40 years in good health. The rearrangement uses TRBV5-6 and TRBJ1-2, with 9 bases matching TRBD1. The CDR3 DNA follows: TGTGCCAGCAGCTGGGACAGGGAGGGCTACACCTTC. Translation gives CASSWDREGYTF.